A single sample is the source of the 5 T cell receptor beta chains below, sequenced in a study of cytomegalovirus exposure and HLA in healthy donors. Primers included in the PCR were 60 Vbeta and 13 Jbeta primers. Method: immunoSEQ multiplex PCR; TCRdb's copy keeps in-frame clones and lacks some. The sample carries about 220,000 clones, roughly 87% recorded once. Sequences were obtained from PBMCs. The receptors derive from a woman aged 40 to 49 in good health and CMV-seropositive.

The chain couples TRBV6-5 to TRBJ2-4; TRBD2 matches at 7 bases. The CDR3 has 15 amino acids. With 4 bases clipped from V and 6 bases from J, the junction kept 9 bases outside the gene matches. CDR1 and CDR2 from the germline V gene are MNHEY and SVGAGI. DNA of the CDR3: TGTGCCAGCAGTTCCTCCGGCGGCGGGGGAAACATTCAGTACTTC. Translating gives CASSSSGGGGNIQYF.

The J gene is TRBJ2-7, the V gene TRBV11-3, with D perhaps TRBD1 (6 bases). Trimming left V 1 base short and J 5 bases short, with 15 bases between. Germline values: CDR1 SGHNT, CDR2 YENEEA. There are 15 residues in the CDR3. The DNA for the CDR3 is TGTGCCAGCAGCTTAGTTGGCAGGGGAATGAACGAGCAGTACTTC. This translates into CASSLVGRGMNEQYF. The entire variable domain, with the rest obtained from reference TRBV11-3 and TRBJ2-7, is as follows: EAGVVQSPRYKIIEKKQPVAFWCNPISGHNTLYWYLQNLGQGPELLIRYENEEAVDDSQLPKDRFSAERLKGVDSTLKIQPAELGDSAVYLCASSLVGRGMNEQYFGPGTRLTVT.

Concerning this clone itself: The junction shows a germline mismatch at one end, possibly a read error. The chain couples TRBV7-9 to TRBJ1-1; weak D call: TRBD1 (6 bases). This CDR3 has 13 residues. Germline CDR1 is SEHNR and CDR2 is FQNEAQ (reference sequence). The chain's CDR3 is CSSSLPTSGTPFF. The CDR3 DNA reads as TGTTCCAGCAGCTTACCAACTTCAGGGACACCTTTCTTT.

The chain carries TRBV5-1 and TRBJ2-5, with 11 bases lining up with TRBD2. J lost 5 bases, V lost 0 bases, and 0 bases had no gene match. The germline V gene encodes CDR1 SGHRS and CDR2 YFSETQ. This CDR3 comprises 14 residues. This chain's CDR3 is CASSLGTSGETQYF. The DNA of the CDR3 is TGCGCCAGCAGCTTGGGGACTAGCGGGGAGACCCAGTACTTC.

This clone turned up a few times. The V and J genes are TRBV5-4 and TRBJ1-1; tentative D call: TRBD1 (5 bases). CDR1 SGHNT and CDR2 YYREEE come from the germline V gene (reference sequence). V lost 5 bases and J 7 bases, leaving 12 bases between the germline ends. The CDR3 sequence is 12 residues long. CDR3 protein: CASSFGHSEAFF. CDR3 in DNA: TGTGCCAGCAGTTTTGGACATAGTGAAGCTTTCTTT.